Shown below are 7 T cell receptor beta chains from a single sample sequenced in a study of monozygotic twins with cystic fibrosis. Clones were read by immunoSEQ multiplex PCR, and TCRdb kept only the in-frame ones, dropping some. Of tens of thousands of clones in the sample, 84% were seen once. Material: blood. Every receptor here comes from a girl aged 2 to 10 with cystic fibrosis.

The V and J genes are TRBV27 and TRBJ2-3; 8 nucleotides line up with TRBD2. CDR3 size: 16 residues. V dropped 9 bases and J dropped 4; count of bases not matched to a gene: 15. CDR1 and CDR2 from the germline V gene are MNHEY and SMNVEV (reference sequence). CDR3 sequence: CARGSDSGGRADTQYF. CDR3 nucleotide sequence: TGTGCCAGGGGGTCCGACAGCGGGGGTCGAGCAGATACGCAGTATTTT.

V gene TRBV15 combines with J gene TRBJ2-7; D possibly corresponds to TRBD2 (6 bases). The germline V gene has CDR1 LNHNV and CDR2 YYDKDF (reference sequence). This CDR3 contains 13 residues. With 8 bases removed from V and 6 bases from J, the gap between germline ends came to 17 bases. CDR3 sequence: CATQNPPGGEQYF. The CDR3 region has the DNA TGTGCCACCCAGAACCCCCCCGGGGGCGAGCAGTACTTC.

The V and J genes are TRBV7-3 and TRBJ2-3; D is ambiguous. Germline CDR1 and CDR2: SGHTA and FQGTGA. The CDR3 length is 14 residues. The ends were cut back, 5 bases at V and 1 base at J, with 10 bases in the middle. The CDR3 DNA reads TGTGCCAGCAGCCCTAACATAGGCACAGATACGCAGTATTTT. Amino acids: CASSPNIGTDTQYF. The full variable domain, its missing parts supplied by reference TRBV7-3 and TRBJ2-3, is GAGVSQTPSNKVTEKGKYVELRCDPISGHTALYWYRQSLGQGPEFLIYFQGTGAADDSGLPNDRFFAVRPEGSVSTLKIQRTERGDSAVYLCASSPNIGTDTQYFGPGTRLTVL.

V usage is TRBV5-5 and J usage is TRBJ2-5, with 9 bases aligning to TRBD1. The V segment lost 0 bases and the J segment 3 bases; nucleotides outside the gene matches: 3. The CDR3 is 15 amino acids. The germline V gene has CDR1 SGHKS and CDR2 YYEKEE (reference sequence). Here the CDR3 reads CASSLAGTGKETQYF. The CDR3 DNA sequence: TGTGCCAGCAGCTTGGCTGGGACAGGGAAAGAGACCCAGTACTTC. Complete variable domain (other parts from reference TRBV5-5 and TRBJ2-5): DAGVTQSPTHLIKTRGQQVTLRCSPISGHKSVSWYQQVLGQGPQFIFQYYEKEERGRGNFPDRFSARQFPNYSSELNVNALLLGDSALYLCASSLAGTGKETQYFGPGTRLLVL.

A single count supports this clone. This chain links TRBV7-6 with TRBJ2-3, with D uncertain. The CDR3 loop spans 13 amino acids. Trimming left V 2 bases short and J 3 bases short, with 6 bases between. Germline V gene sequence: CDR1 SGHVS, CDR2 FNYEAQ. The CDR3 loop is CASSLSGTDTQYF. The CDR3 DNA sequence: TGTGCCAGCAGCTTATCTGGGACAGATACGCAGTATTTT.

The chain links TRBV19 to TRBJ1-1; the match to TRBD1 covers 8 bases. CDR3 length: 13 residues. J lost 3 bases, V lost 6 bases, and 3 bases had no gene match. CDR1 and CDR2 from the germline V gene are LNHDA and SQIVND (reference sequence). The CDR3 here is CASSPTGDTEAFF. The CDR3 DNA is TGTGCCAGTAGCCCGACAGGGGACACTGAAGCTTTCTTT. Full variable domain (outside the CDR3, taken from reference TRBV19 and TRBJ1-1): DGGITQSPKYLFRKEGQNVTLSCEQNLNHDAMYWYRQDPGQGLRLIYYSQIVNDFQKGDIAEGYSVSREKKESFPLTVTSAQKNPTAFYLCASSPTGDTEAFFGQGTRLTVV.

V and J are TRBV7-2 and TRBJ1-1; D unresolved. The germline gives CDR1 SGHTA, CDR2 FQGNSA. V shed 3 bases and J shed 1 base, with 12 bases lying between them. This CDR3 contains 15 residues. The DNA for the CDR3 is TGTGCCAGCAGCTTCCCCGTTAAGGGGAACACTGAAGCTTTCTTT. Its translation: CASSFPVKGNTEAFF. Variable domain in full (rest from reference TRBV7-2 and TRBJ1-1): GAGVSQSPSNKVTEKGKDVELRCDPISGHTALYWYRQSLGQGLEFLIYFQGNSAPDKSGLPSDRFSAERTGGSVSTLTIQRTQQEDSAVYLCASSFPVKGNTEAFFGQGTRLTVV.